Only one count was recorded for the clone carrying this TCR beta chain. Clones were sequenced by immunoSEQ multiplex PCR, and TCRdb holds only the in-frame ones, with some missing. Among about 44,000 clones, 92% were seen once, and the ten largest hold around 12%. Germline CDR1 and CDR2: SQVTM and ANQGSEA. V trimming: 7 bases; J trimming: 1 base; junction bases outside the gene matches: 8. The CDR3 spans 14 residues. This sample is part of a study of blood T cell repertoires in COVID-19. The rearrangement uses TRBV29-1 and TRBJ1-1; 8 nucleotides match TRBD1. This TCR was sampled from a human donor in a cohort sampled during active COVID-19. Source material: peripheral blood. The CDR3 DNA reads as TGCAGCGCTATGGACAGGGTAAAGAACACTGAAGCTTTCTTT. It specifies CSAMDRVKNTEAFF.